One and the same sample provided the 11 T cell receptor beta chains below, sequenced in a study of CD8 T cells in ankylosing spondylitis (dated by TCRdb to the late 2010s). Results and caveats for the whole study, not just this receptor: A TCR beta motif of about 8 highly homologous amino acid variants appeared characteristic of blood from ankylosing spondylitis patients.

Libraries were prepared through 5' RACE. The instrument given in TCRdb is Illumina HiSeq 2500. TCRdb reran the public reads through fastp at Q25 and MiXCR, keeping productive beta chains. Merged by CDR3 protein, the rows form single entries marked with the most common genes and DNA. The sample includes around 390,000 distinct CDR3 sequences, with around 22% observed a single time. The ten largest clones represent roughly a sixth of the sample. What these receptors recognize is not known. Sequenced: blood, either unsorted or a sorted T cell fraction (not recorded which). These receptors came from a male donor with ankylosing spondylitis.

The rearrangement links TRBV5-6 to TRBJ2-1; TRBD2 aligns across 7 bases. Germline trimming cut 4 bases from V and 6 bases from J; bases unmatched to any gene: 16. Germline V gene data show CDR1 as SGHDT and CDR2 as YYEEEE. This CDR3 comprises 17 residues. The CDR3 DNA reads as TGTGCCAGCAGCCCCGGGACTCGCGGGCGGGGGTCCAATGAGCAGTTCTTC. Encoded protein: CASSPGTRGRGSNEQFF. The full variable domain, in which reference TRBV5-6 and TRBJ2-1 provide the parts outside the CDR3, is DAGVTQSPTHLIKTRGQQVTLRCSPKSGHDTVSWYQQALGQGPQFIFQYYEEEERQRGNFPDRFSGHQFPNYSSELNVNALLLGDSALYLCASSPGTRGRGSNEQFFGPGTRLTVL.

Only a few counts were recorded for this clonotype. The gene calls are TRBV2 and TRBJ2-1; D remains ambiguous. Trimming left V 8 bases short and J 0 bases short, with 8 bases between. The CDR3 is 13 residues long. Germline CDR1 reads SNHLY; CDR2 reads FYNNEI. The CDR3 DNA reads TGTGCCAGCGCAGGCTACTCCTACAATGAGCAGTTCTTC. Translation: CASAGYSYNEQFF.

The table lists this clonotype with a few counts. The rearrangement links TRBV15 to TRBJ1-4; D is undetermined. Germline CDR1 reads LNHNV; CDR2 reads YYDKDF (reference sequence). V shed 1 base and J shed 7 bases, with 16 bases lying between them. CDR3 size: 16 residues. DNA for the CDR3: TGTGCCACCAGCAGAGTAGCGAGGCCAGTAGGTGAAAAACTGTTTTTT. Amino acid sequence: CATSRVARPVGEKLFF.

The DNA of the CDR3 is TGTGCCAGCAGCTTAGGGGGACAGGGAAACTACGAGCAGTACTTC. This encodes CASSLGGQGNYEQYF. The J gene is TRBJ2-7, the V gene TRBV7-7; 9 nucleotides agree with TRBD1. In germline, CDR1 is SSHAT, CDR2 FNYEAQ (reference sequence). With 1 base clipped from V and 3 bases from J, the junction kept 4 bases outside the gene matches. This CDR3 is 15 amino acids long.

This chain joins TRBV11-1 and TRBJ1-2; the D is unclear. Germline V CDR1 and CDR2: SGHAT, FQDESV (reference sequence). The CDR3 sequence is 14 residues long. Between the trimmed V and J ends, which lost 5 bases and 5 bases, there was a span of 15 bases. This CDR3 reads CASSPDRGLYGYTF. In DNA, the CDR3 is TGTGCCAGCAGCCCAGACCGGGGTCTTTATGGCTACACCTTC. The whole variable domain, filled in from reference TRBV11-1 and TRBJ1-2, reads EAEVAQSPRYKITEKSQAVAFWCDPISGHATLYWYRQILGQGPELLVQFQDESVVDDSQLPKDRFSAERLKGVDSTLKIQPAELGDSAMYLCASSPDRGLYGYTFGSGTRLTVV.

This clonotype was counted between two and nine times. This rearrangement joins TRBV29-1 to TRBJ1-3; 10 bases fit TRBD1. Germline trimming cut 6 bases from V and 2 bases from J; bases unmatched to any gene: 4. The germline V gene encodes CDR1 SQVTM and CDR2 ANQGSEA. The CDR3 is made up of 14 amino acids. CDR3 nucleotide sequence: TGCAGCGTAAAGACAGGGGGCCCTGGAAACACCATATATTTT. Its translation: CSVKTGGPGNTIYF.

The sample holds a few counts of this clonotype. The gene calls are TRBV19 and TRBJ2-4; the match to TRBD1 covers 8 bases. The V gene end was trimmed by 7 bases and the J gene end by 7 bases; junction bases not matched to a gene: 6. The CDR3 runs to 13 residues. The V gene's germline CDR1 is LNHDA and CDR2 SQIVND (reference sequence). Here the CDR3 reads CASTGQVRNIQYF. For the CDR3, the DNA is TGTGCCAGTACGGGACAGGTCAGGAACATTCAGTACTTC.

This clonotype was counted only a few times. The gene calls are TRBV20-1 and TRBJ1-1, with a weak D call TRBD1 (5 bases). The ends were cut back, 0 bases at V and 2 bases at J, with 13 bases in the middle. Per germline, CDR1 DFQATT and CDR2 SNEGSKA (reference sequence). The CDR3 loop spans 15 amino acids. As DNA, the CDR3 is TGCAGTGCTAGAGATTGGGCAGGGCCTAACACTGAAGCTTTCTTT. Its translation is CSARDWAGPNTEAFF.

V usage is TRBV12-3 or TRBV12-4 and J usage is TRBJ1-1, with D possibly being TRBD1 (5 bases). The V end lost 1 base, the J end lost 5 bases, and 11 bases lay between the germline ends. CDR3 length: 14 residues. The CDR3 DNA follows: TGTGCCAGCAGTTTAGAATCGGGGGGGACTGAAGCTTTCTTT. This codes for CASSLESGGTEAFF.

This clonotype occurred a few times. The chain employs TRBV25-1 and TRBJ2-5; D assignment may be TRBD1 or TRBD2 (5 bases each). CDR1 and CDR2 (germline): MGHDK, SYGVNS. Trimming took off 4 bases at V and 5 bases at J, with 20 bases between the two ends. The length of the CDR3 is 16 residues. CDR3 DNA sequence: TGTGCCAGCAGTGGAGGGGTACCAACACCTAGGGAGACCCAGTACTTC. Its translation is CASSGGVPTPRETQYF.

The CDR3 here is CASSLGTGAEAFF. The CDR3 bases are TGTGCCAGCAGCTTGGGTACGGGGGCTGAAGCTTTCTTT. The chain carries TRBV7-3 and TRBJ1-1; D perhaps matches TRBD1 (5 bases). CDR1 is SGHTA and CDR2 is FQGTGA in the germline V gene. V was shortened by 3 bases and J by 6 bases, with 11 bases between the two germline ends. The CDR3 has 13 residues.